This is a list of T cell receptor beta chains from one sample in a study of cytomegalovirus exposure and HLA in healthy donors. Repertoires were generated with immunoSEQ multiplex PCR, while TCRdb's copy carries only in-frame clones and drops some. The data hold fewer than 150,000 clones, with 60% to 85% observed a single time. Sequenced material: PBMCs. These TCRs come from a woman in her 40s in good health and CMV-seropositive. CDR3s include the opening cysteine and the closing phenylalanine or tryptophan. A D gene is named only where the DNA matches it firmly. The size entry is marked missing in some rows and otherwise reads once, few, many or a size class.

J: TRBJ2-5
length: 15
V: TRBV9
size: once
D: TRBD2
DNA: TGTGCCAGCAGCGTACCCCGGGGGAGGGCAGAGACCCAGTACTTC
CDR3: CASSVPRGRAETQYF

J: TRBJ2-5
length: 15
V: TRBV25-1
size: -
D: -
DNA: TGTGCCAGCAGGGAACCAATAGTTTTCGGGGAGACCCAGTACTTC
CDR3: CASREPIVFGETQYF

J: TRBJ1-2
length: 16
V: TRBV11-1
size: -
D: TRBD1
DNA: TGTGCCAGCAGCTTAGGGGACAGGGGCTCCGGCTATGGCTACACCTTC
CDR3: CASSLGDRGSGYGYTF

J: TRBJ1-6
length: 15
V: TRBV19
size: -
D: -
DNA: TGTGCCAGTAGTTTGAGGGGGATGGCGAATTCACCCCTCCACTTT
CDR3: CASSLRGMANSPLHF

J: TRBJ2-5
length: 13
V: TRBV2
size: -
D: TRBD2
DNA: TGTGCCAGCAGTCGCGGGAGGGAAGAGACCCAGTACTTC
CDR3: CASSRGREETQYF

J: TRBJ2-7
length: 13
V: TRBV2
size: once
D: -
DNA: TGTGCCAGCAGTAAGTCGCAGGCTGACGAGCAGTACTTC
CDR3: CASSKSQADEQYF

J: TRBJ1-1
length: 14
V: TRBV5-1
size: -
D: -
DNA: TGCGCCAGCAGCTTGGTAGAGGGGAACACTGAAGCTTTCTTT
CDR3: CASSLVEGNTEAFF

J: TRBJ1-1
length: 13
V: TRBV2
size: -
D: -
DNA: TGTGCCAGCTCGCAGGGAATGAACACTGAAGCTTTCTTT
CDR3: CASSQGMNTEAFF

J: TRBJ2-7
length: 16
V: TRBV4-1
size: -
D: TRBD1
DNA: TGCGCCAGCAGCCAAGAATCCAACAGGGGGTTTGACGAGCAGTACTTC
CDR3: CASSQESNRGFDEQYF

J: TRBJ1-5
length: 15
V: TRBV2
size: -
D: TRBD1
DNA: TGTGCCAGCAGTGACGGGACAGGGGGCATTCAGCCCCAGCATTTT
CDR3: CASSDGTGGIQPQHF

J: TRBJ2-7
length: 13
V: TRBV2
size: -
D: -
DNA: TGTGCCAGCAGTGCGACTCGCTCCTACGAGCAGTACTTC
CDR3: CASSATRSYEQYF

J: TRBJ1-6
length: 13
V: TRBV5-6
size: -
D: -
DNA: TGTGCCAGCAGCTCCTTACAGGGCTCACCCCTCCACTTT
CDR3: CASSSLQGSPLHF

J: TRBJ1-2
length: 13
V: TRBV5-6
size: once
D: -
DNA: TGTGCCAGCAGCCTGGACAGCCCTTATGGCTACACCTTC
CDR3: CASSLDSPYGYTF

J: TRBJ2-1
length: 16
V: TRBV5-4
size: -
D: -
DNA: TGTGCCAGCAGCCCTGACTCCCCTAGCTCCTACAATGAGCAGTTCTTC
CDR3: CASSPDSPSSYNEQFF

J: TRBJ1-1
length: 13
V: TRBV25-1
size: -
D: -
DNA: TGTGCCAGCTCACCGGAGGGCCTCCATGAAGCTTTCTTT
CDR3: CASSPEGLHEAFF

J: TRBJ2-4
length: 10
V: TRBV6-1
size: -
D: -
DNA: TGTGCCAGTATGAAAAACATTCAGTACTTC
CDR3: CASMKNIQYF

J: TRBJ1-5
length: 17
V: TRBV19
size: -
D: TRBD1
DNA: TGTGCCAGTAGTATCGGGACAGGCCGTGATAGCAATCAGCCCCAGCATTTT
CDR3: CASSIGTGRDSNQPQHF

J: TRBJ2-6
length: 17
V: TRBV5-4
size: -
D: -
DNA: TGTGCCAGCAGTTCTGGACAGCCGCCCTCTGGGGCCAACGTCCTGACTTTC
CDR3: CASSSGQPPSGANVLTF

J: TRBJ2-7
length: 13
V: TRBV29-1
size: -
D: TRBD1
DNA: TGCAGCGTTGAGGCCGGGACAGTCCGCGAGCAGTACTTC
CDR3: CSVEAGTVREQYF

J: TRBJ2-2
length: 17
V: TRBV19
size: -
D: TRBD2
DNA: TGTGCCAGTAGTTCTCCACGGCTAGCGGGAGTCGCCGGGGAGCTGTTTTTT
CDR3: CASSSPRLAGVAGELFF

J: TRBJ1-1
length: 13
V: TRBV4-1
size: -
D: -
DNA: TGCGCCAGCAGGAGGGGGATTGACACTGAAGCTTTCTTT
CDR3: CASRRGIDTEAFF

J: TRBJ2-7
length: 15
V: TRBV4-2
size: few
D: -
DNA: TGTGCCAGCAGCCCTCAAGCCAGGGGAATCTACGAGCAGTACTTC
CDR3: CASSPQARGIYEQYF

J: TRBJ2-2
length: 12
V: TRBV29-1
size: -
D: -
DNA: TGCAGCGTTGGACTCCCTCCCGGGGAGCTGTTTTTT
CDR3: CSVGLPPGELFF

J: TRBJ2-5
length: 13
V: TRBV11-1
size: few
D: -
DNA: TGTGCCAGCAGCACCGGGTACGGGGAGACCCAGTACTTC
CDR3: CASSTGYGETQYF

J: TRBJ2-1
length: 14
V: TRBV7-3
size: -
D: TRBD2
DNA: TGTGCCAGCAGCCCTAGCGGGGGGGCTTGGGAGCAGTTCTTC
CDR3: CASSPSGGAWEQFF

J: TRBJ1-4
length: 15
V: TRBV21-1
size: -
D: -
DNA: TGTGCCAGCAGCAACGTGGCGGCAACTAATGAAAAACTGTTTTTT
CDR3: CASSNVAATNEKLFF

J: TRBJ1-2
length: 14
V: TRBV27
size: -
D: TRBD1
DNA: TGTGCCAGCAGTCCGCGCGGGACAGGGATTGGCTACACCTTC
CDR3: CASSPRGTGIGYTF

J: TRBJ2-2
length: 14
V: TRBV5-1
size: -
D: TRBD2
DNA: TGCGCCAGTCGCCAGGCGGGGGGGACCGGGGAGCTGTTTTTT
CDR3: CASRQAGGTGELFF

J: TRBJ2-1
length: 18
V: TRBV2
size: few
D: -
DNA: TGTGCCAGCAGTGAATTTTTGGGGGGGCAGGGGCCCTACAATGAGCAGTTCTTC
CDR3: CASSEFLGGQGPYNEQFF

J: TRBJ2-1
length: 15
V: TRBV5-1
size: -
D: TRBD2
DNA: TGCGCCAGCAGCTTAACTAGCGGGGGGGCCGATGAGCAGTTCTTC
CDR3: CASSLTSGGADEQFF

J: TRBJ2-7
length: 14
V: TRBV30
size: -
D: -
DNA: TGTGCCTGGAGTTTGTGGGGGGAGTCCTACGAGCAGTACTTC
CDR3: CAWSLWGESYEQYF

J: TRBJ2-7
length: 17
V: TRBV5-1
size: -
D: TRBD1
DNA: TGCGCCAGCAGCGCCGGGACAGGGGCGACACGCCCCTACGAGCAGTACTTC
CDR3: CASSAGTGATRPYEQYF

J: TRBJ2-7
length: 13
V: TRBV7-2
size: -
D: TRBD2
DNA: TGTGCCAGCAGCTATGGACTAGCCAACGAGCAGTACTTC
CDR3: CASSYGLANEQYF

J: TRBJ1-4
length: 15
V: TRBV6-5
size: -
D: -
DNA: TGTGCCAGCAGCCCCGTTTTAGGGCAGGGGGAAAAACTGTTTTTT
CDR3: CASSPVLGQGEKLFF

J: TRBJ1-1
length: 15
V: TRBV5-1
size: -
D: -
DNA: TGCGCCAGCAGCACCGGGTCGAGGGGGAATACTGAAGCTTTCTTT
CDR3: CASSTGSRGNTEAFF

J: TRBJ2-7
length: 13
V: TRBV16
size: -
D: -
DNA: TGTGCCAGCAGCCAGGGCAGCTCCTACGAGCAGTACTTC
CDR3: CASSQGSSYEQYF

J: TRBJ2-7
length: 14
V: TRBV4-3
size: -
D: -
DNA: TGCGCCAGCAGCCAAGATCGCGGGGACTACGAGCAGTACTTC
CDR3: CASSQDRGDYEQYF

J: TRBJ1-6
length: 15
V: TRBV6-1
size: once
D: -
DNA: TGTGCCAGCAGGGTCGGACAGCGCTTGAATTCACCCCTCCACTTT
CDR3: CASRVGQRLNSPLHF

J: TRBJ2-5
length: 13
V: TRBV27
size: -
D: -
DNA: TGTGCCAGCAGTTTCGTATTCGGGGAGACCCAGTACTTC
CDR3: CASSFVFGETQYF

J: TRBJ2-2
length: 17
V: TRBV5-4
size: -
D: TRBD2
DNA: TGTGCCAGCAGCAGCGGACTAGCACTAACGAACACCGGGGAGCTGTTTTTT
CDR3: CASSSGLALTNTGELFF

J: TRBJ2-5
length: 16
V: TRBV2
size: -
D: TRBD2
DNA: TGTGCCAGCAGTGAAGAGACTAGCAGGGCTGGTGAGACCCAGTACTTC
CDR3: CASSEETSRAGETQYF

J: TRBJ2-5
length: 15
V: TRBV5-6
size: -
D: TRBD1
DNA: TGTGCCAGCAGCACAGGGACAGGGGCTGGGGAGACCCAGTACTTC
CDR3: CASSTGTGAGETQYF

J: TRBJ1-1
length: 13
V: TRBV6-8
size: -
D: -
DNA: TGTGCCAGCAGTGAACAGGAGGGAACTGAAGCTTTCTTT
CDR3: CASSEQEGTEAFF

J: TRBJ2-7
length: 14
V: TRBV11-2
size: -
D: TRBD2
DNA: TGTGCCAGCAGCCTTAGCGGGGGGGTTTACGAGCAGTACTTC
CDR3: CASSLSGGVYEQYF

J: TRBJ2-1
length: 18
V: TRBV7-9
size: -
D: TRBD2
DNA: TGTGCCAGCAGCCCTATACCGACTAGCGGGTTCTCCTACAATGAGCAGTTCTTC
CDR3: CASSPIPTSGFSYNEQFF